This paragraph covers one T cell receptor beta chain sequence. The entry originates in a study of technical replicates of blood from a few donors. The table came from immunoSEQ multiplex PCR; TCRdb's copy has only in-frame clones and leaves some out. This repertoire shows tens of thousands of clones, around 97% found once; its top ten account for roughly 0.2%. Germline CDR1 reads SEHNR; CDR2 reads FQNEAQ (reference sequence). V shed 2 bases and J shed 5 bases, with 15 bases lying between them. This CDR3 has 15 residues. The chain uses TRBV7-9 and TRBJ2-5; TRBD2 might be the D (6 bases). The clonotype originates from a human donor in good health. Sequenced material: T cells isolated from PBMCs. CDR3 amino acids: CASSLNTSPRETQYF. The CDR3 region has the DNA TGTGCCAGCAGCTTAAATACTAGCCCCAGGGAGACCCAGTACTTC. The entire variable domain, with the rest obtained from reference TRBV7-9 and TRBJ2-5, is as follows: DTGVSQNPRHKITKRGQNVTFRCDPISEHNRLYWYRQTLGQGPEFLTYFQNEAQLEKSRLLSDRFSAERPKGSFSTLEIQRTEQGDSAMYLCASSLNTSPRETQYFGPGTRLLVL.